The present TCR beta chain was sequenced within a study of T cell repertoires in ileal Crohn's disease. Notes on the study in general: Clonality above 26.8% at surgery always came with endoscopic recurrence.

On this clone: Antigen: not known.

Using immunoSEQ multiplex PCR, the repertoire was profiled, and TCRdb retains in-frame clones only, with some absent. The sample contains 2,600 or so clones, less than 85% of which appear only once. The receptor was isolated from an adult with Crohn's disease. The sequencing sample was made of ileal tissue.

This CDR3 is CASSLVAGGLETQYF. CDR3 coding DNA: TGTGCCAGCAGCTTAGTCGCGGGAGGGTTAGAGACCCAGTACTTC. The chain has TRBV7-9 and TRBJ2-5, with 9 bases that match TRBD2. The CDR3 has 15 residues. The V gene's germline CDR1 is SEHNR and CDR2 FQNEAQ (reference sequence). V shed 1 base and J 4 bases; nucleotides not matched to a gene: 4.